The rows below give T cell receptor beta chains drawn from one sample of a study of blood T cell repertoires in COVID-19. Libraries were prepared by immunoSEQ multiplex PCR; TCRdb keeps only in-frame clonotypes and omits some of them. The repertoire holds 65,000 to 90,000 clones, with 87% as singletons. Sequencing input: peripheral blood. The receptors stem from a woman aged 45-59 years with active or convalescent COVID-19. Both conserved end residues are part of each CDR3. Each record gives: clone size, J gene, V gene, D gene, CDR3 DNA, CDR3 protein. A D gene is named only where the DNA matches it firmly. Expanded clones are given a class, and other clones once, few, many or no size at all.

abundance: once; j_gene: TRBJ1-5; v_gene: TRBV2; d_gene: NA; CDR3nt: TGTGCCAGCACCAGCCAAGGGACAAGATATAGCAATCAGCCCCAGCATTTT; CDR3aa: CASTSQGTRYSNQPQHF
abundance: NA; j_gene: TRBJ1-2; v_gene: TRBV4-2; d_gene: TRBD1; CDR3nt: TGTGCCAGCAGCCAAGACTTGACAGGGAACTATGGCTACACCTTC; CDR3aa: CASSQDLTGNYGYTF
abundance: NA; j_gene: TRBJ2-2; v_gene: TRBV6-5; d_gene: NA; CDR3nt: TGTGCCAGCAGTTACGTTCTGAGACAGGACACCGGGGAGCTGTTTTTT; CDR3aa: CASSYVLRQDTGELFF
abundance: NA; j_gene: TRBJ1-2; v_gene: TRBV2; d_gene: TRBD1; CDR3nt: TGTGCCAGCAGTGGGACAGGGTCCTATGGCTACACCTTC; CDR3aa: CASSGTGSYGYTF
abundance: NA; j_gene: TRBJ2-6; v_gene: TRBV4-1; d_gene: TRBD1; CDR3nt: TGCGCCAGCAGCCCCGGGACAGGTCAGGGATCTGGGGCCAACGTCCTGACTTTC; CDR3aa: CASSPGTGQGSGANVLTF
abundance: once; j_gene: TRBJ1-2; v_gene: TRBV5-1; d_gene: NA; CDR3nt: TGCGCCAGCAGCTTGGCGCAGGGTGAGTCTGGCTACACCTTC; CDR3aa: CASSLAQGESGYTF
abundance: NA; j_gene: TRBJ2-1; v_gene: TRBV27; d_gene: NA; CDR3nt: TGTGCCAGCACTTCTTGGACAAGCAACAATGAGCAGTTCTTC; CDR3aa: CASTSWTSNNEQFF
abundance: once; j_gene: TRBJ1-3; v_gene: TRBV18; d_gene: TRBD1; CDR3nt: TGTGCCAGCTCTCGACAGGGACGGGGCACCATATATTTT; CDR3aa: CASSRQGRGTIYF
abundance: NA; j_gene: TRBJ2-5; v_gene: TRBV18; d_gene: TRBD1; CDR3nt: TGTGCCAGCTCACCGGGACAGGTTGGGCAAGAGACCCAGTACTTC; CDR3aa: CASSPGQVGQETQYF
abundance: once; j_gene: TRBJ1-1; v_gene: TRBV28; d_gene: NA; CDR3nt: TGTGCCAGCAGTTTATCCTCAGGGAGGACTGAAGCTTTCTTT; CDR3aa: CASSLSSGRTEAFF
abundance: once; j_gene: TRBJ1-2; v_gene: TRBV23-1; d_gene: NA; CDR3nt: TGCGCCAGCAAGACAGGAGCAAATGGCTACACCTTC; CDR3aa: CASKTGANGYTF
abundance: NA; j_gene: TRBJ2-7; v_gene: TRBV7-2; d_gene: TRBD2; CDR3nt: TGTGCCAGCAGCTTAGCGCGAGGCGGGGGACTCTACGAGCAGTACTTC; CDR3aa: CASSLARGGGLYEQYF